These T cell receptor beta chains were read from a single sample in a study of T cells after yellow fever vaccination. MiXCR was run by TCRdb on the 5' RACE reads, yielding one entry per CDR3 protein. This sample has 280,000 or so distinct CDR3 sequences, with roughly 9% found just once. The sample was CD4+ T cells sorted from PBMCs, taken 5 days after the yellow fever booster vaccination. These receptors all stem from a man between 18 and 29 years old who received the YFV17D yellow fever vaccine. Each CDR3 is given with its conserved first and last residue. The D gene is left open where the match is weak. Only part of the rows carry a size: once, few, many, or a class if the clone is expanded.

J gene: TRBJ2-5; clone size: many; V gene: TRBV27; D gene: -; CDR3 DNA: TGTGCCAGCAGCTTCGGGCCGTATAAAGAGACCCAGTACTTC; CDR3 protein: CASSFGPYKETQYF
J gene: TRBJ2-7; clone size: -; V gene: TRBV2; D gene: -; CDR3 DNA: TGTGCCAGCAGTGAGGACACCACCGAGCAGTACTTC; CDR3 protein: CASSEDTTEQYF
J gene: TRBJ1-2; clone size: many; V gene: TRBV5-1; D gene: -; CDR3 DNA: TGCGCCAGCAGCTTGGGATCACAGGATGGCTACACCTTC; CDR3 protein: CASSLGSQDGYTF
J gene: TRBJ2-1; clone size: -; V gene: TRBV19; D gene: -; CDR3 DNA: TGTGCCAGTAGTACTTTGAGAACAACCGGCTCCTGGGAGCAGTTCTTC; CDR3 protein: CASSTLRTTGSWEQFF
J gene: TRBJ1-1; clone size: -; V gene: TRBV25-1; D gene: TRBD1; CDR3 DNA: TGTGCCAGCAGTGAATTTCTTATGACAGGGGCCGCTGAAGCTTTCTTT; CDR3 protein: CASSEFLMTGAAEAFF
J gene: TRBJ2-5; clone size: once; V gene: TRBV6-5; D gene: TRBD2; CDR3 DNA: TGTGCCAGCAGTTACGGGACTAGCGGTCCAGAGACCCAGTACTTC; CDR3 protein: CASSYGTSGPETQYF
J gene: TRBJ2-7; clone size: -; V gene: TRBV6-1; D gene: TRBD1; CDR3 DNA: TGTGCCAGCAGTGGATCCGAGACAGGGACCTACGAGCAGTACTTC; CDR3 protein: CASSGSETGTYEQYF
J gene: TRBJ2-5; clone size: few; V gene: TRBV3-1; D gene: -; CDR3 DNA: TGTGCCAGCCGACCTAGGGCGCAGTACCAAGAGACCCAGTACTTC; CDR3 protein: CASRPRAQYQETQYF
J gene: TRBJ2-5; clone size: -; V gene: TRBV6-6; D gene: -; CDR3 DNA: TGTGCCAGCATGTTCGGTGAAAAAGAGACCCAGTACTTC; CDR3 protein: CASMFGEKETQYF
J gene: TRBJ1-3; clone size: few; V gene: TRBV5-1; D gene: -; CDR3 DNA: TGCGCCAGCAGCTTGCCAGGGCCTGGAAACACCATATATTTT; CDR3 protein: CASSLPGPGNTIYF
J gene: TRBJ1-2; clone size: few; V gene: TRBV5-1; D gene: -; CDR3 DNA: TGCGCCAGCAGCTTGGGGGAAGTGGGGGGCTATGGCTACACCTTC; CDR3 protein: CASSLGEVGGYGYTF
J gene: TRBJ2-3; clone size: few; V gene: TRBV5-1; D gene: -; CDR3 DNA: TGCGCCAGCAGCTTGGTCCAGGGGGGTCCAGATACGCAGTATTTT; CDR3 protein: CASSLVQGGPDTQYF
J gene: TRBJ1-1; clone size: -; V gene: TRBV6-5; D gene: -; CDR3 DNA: TGTGCCAGCAGTTACTCGTGGGGGAGCACTGAAGCTTTCTTT; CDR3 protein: CASSYSWGSTEAFF
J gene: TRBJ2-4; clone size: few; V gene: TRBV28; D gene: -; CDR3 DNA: TGTGCCAGCAGGATGGCCGGACCCTCCTGGAACATTCAGTACTTC; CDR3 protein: CASRMAGPSWNIQYF
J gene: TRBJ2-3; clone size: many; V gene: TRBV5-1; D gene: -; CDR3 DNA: TGCGCCAGCAGCCAAGCGGCAGATACGCAGTATTTT; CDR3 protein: CASSQAADTQYF
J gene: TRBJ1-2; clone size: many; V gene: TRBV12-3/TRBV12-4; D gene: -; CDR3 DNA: TGTGCCAGCAGTCGCGGGAGAGGCTATGGCTACACCTTC; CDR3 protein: CASSRGRGYGYTF
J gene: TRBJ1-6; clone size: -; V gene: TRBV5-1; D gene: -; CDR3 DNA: TGCGCCAGCAGGAGGACGACAGAGAATTCACCCCTCCACTTT; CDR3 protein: CASRRTTENSPLHF
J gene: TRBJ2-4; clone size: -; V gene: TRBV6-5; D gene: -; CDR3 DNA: TGTGCCAGCAGTTACCGGCTTCGCCAGTACTTC; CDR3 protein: CASSYRLRQYF
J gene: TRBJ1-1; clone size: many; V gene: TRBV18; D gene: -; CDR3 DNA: TGTGCCAGCTCACCCAGGGCTGGCACTGAAGCTTTCTTT; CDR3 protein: CASSPRAGTEAFF
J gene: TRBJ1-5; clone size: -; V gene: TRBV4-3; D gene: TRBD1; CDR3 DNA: TGCGCCAGCAGCCAAGACGCGACAGGGGGCAATCAGCCCCAGCATTTT; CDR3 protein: CASSQDATGGNQPQHF
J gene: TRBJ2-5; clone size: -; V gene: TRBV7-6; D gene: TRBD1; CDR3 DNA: TGTGCCAGCAGCTCGGGACAGGAAGAGACCCAGTACTTC; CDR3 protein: CASSSGQEETQYF
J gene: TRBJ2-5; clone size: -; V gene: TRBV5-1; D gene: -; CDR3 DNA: TGCGCCAGCAGCATCGGACCTGCCGGGCGAGAGACCCAGTACTTC; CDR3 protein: CASSIGPAGRETQYF
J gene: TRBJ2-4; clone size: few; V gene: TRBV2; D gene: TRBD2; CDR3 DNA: TGTGCCAGCAGTTTTACCGGGACTAGCAAAAACATTCAGTACTTC; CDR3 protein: CASSFTGTSKNIQYF
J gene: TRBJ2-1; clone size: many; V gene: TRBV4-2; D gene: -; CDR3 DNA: TGTGCCAGCAGCCAGGCCTCGACTAGATCCCATGAGCAGTTCTTC; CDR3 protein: CASSQASTRSHEQFF
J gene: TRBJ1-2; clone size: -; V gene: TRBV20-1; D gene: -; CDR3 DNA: TGCAGTGCTAGTGTGGGGAACTATGGCTACACCTTC; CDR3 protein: CSASVGNYGYTF
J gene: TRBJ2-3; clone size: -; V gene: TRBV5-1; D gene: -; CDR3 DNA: TGCGCCAGCAGCCTAGAGGGGGGGCTGGTAGATACGCAGTATTTT; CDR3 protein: CASSLEGGLVDTQYF
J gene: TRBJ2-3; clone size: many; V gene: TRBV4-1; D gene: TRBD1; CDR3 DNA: TGCGCCAGCAGCCAAGACAGGGGGACAGATACGCAGTATTTT; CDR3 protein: CASSQDRGTDTQYF
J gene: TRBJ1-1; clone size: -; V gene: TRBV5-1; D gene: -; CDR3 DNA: TGCGCCAGCAGCACTACAGGGTTAACTGAAGCTTTCTTT; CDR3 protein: CASSTTGLTEAFF
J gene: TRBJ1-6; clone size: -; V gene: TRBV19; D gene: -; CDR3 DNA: TGTGCCAGTAGTATCGGAGCCCGGAATTCACCCCTCCACTTT; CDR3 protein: CASSIGARNSPLHF
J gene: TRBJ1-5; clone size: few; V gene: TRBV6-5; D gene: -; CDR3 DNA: TGTGCCAGCAGACGAAGCGGGACTGAAAATAGCAATCAGCCCCAGCATTTT; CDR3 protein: CASRRSGTENSNQPQHF
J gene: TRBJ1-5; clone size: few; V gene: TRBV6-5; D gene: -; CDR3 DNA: TGTGCCAGCAGTTACGTGGCAGGGGAACAGCCCCAGCATTTT; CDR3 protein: CASSYVAGEQPQHF